A selection of T cell receptor beta chains follows, all from one sample in a study of human T cells and chemical hapten exposure. One entry per CDR3 protein, called by TCRdb with MiXCR from the RACE reads. The top ten hold 6% to 8% of the sample, which has roughly 180,000 distinct CDR3 sequences, about 20% seen once. The sample here was whole blood, taken in connection with sensitization to the hapten diphenylcyclopropenone (DPC). The receptors derive from a woman aged 45-65 years with alopecia areata. Some clones in this sample may be carry-over from other donors' samples. Each CDR3 is given without its conserved first and last residue. The order of the fields is J gene, V gene, CDR3 protein.

j_call: TRBJ2-1; v_call: TRBV29-1; cdr3_aa: SGGSQGHEQF
j_call: TRBJ1-6; v_call: TRBV14; cdr3_aa: ASSQEKGVNSPLH
j_call: TRBJ2-1; v_call: TRBV6-5; cdr3_aa: ASMTGGGSYNEQF
j_call: TRBJ2-7; v_call: TRBV20-1; cdr3_aa: SPTTSGTHEQY
j_call: TRBJ2-5; v_call: TRBV5-1; cdr3_aa: ASSLHGRTEETQY
j_call: TRBJ2-7; v_call: TRBV9; cdr3_aa: ASSVVPGDEQY
j_call: TRBJ2-7; v_call: TRBV20-1; cdr3_aa: SARGLAGYSYEQY
j_call: TRBJ2-1; v_call: TRBV7-9; cdr3_aa: ASSFPSGTYNEQF
j_call: TRBJ2-1; v_call: TRBV5-1; cdr3_aa: ASSLMGGELYNEQF
j_call: TRBJ2-3; v_call: TRBV7-8; cdr3_aa: ASSFNRFGGTQY
j_call: TRBJ2-1; v_call: TRBV6-2/TRBV6-3; cdr3_aa: ASGNYNEQF
j_call: TRBJ2-5; v_call: TRBV5-1; cdr3_aa: ACSPRTPVQETQY
j_call: TRBJ2-1; v_call: TRBV20-1; cdr3_aa: SARENEQF
j_call: TRBJ1-6; v_call: TRBV30; cdr3_aa: AWSARGRIPNSPLH
j_call: TRBJ2-2; v_call: TRBV7-2; cdr3_aa: ASSPQGIGELF
j_call: TRBJ1-4; v_call: TRBV9; cdr3_aa: ASSVGTGGNSEKLF
j_call: TRBJ2-2; v_call: TRBV2; cdr3_aa: ASSEGLAGLNTGELF
j_call: TRBJ2-1; v_call: TRBV6-5; cdr3_aa: ATYRDPGYNEQF
j_call: TRBJ2-1; v_call: TRBV29-1; cdr3_aa: SVEETLGEQF
j_call: TRBJ2-1; v_call: TRBV3-1; cdr3_aa: ASSRLRTGYNEQF
j_call: TRBJ1-1; v_call: TRBV5-1; cdr3_aa: ASSSDRGPNTEAF
j_call: TRBJ1-1; v_call: TRBV2; cdr3_aa: ASSDGRMNTEAF
j_call: TRBJ2-7; v_call: TRBV20-1; cdr3_aa: SAAGGPGYEQY
j_call: TRBJ2-2; v_call: TRBV19; cdr3_aa: ASNPGQGACGELF
j_call: TRBJ2-4; v_call: TRBV20-1; cdr3_aa: SHSVAGVNIQY
j_call: TRBJ1-1; v_call: TRBV14; cdr3_aa: ASSPTGLMNTEAF
j_call: TRBJ1-1; v_call: TRBV6-4; cdr3_aa: ASNAIQSHTEAF
j_call: TRBJ2-7; v_call: TRBV5-4; cdr3_aa: ASSLTSGYEQY
j_call: TRBJ2-7; v_call: TRBV5-1; cdr3_aa: ASSSGLAGGPSSYEQY
j_call: TRBJ2-6; v_call: TRBV5-1; cdr3_aa: ASSLWGSGANVLT
j_call: TRBJ2-1; v_call: TRBV7-2; cdr3_aa: ASSRALAGGNNEQF
j_call: TRBJ1-6; v_call: TRBV6-1; cdr3_aa: ASSEAPSRSPLH
j_call: TRBJ2-7; v_call: TRBV29-1; cdr3_aa: SRVIQRECYEQY
j_call: TRBJ2-4; v_call: TRBV3-1; cdr3_aa: ASSMWAKNIQY
j_call: TRBJ1-4; v_call: TRBV5-1; cdr3_aa: ASRPSGANNEKLF
j_call: TRBJ2-2; v_call: TRBV11-1; cdr3_aa: ASSSGLAGTNTGELF
j_call: TRBJ2-3; v_call: TRBV2; cdr3_aa: ASRGTSGRFTDTQY
j_call: TRBJ2-1; v_call: TRBV5-1; cdr3_aa: ASSLTSGTDNEQF
j_call: TRBJ1-2; v_call: TRBV5-1; cdr3_aa: ASSSDGLYGYT
j_call: TRBJ2-1; v_call: TRBV7-9; cdr3_aa: ASSIGTGTLPEQF
j_call: TRBJ2-3; v_call: TRBV20-1; cdr3_aa: SVRGPGGTDTQY
j_call: TRBJ2-3; v_call: TRBV29-1; cdr3_aa: SGGRLGQRLYTQY
j_call: TRBJ1-1; v_call: TRBV4-1; cdr3_aa: ASSQPQGWTEAF
j_call: TRBJ2-2; v_call: TRBV5-1; cdr3_aa: ASSLGLRGELF
j_call: TRBJ1-5; v_call: TRBV10-3; cdr3_aa: AISEEGGGQPQH
j_call: TRBJ2-7; v_call: TRBV6-6; cdr3_aa: ASSGRLAGGSYEQY
j_call: TRBJ1-2; v_call: TRBV29-1; cdr3_aa: SVGQPRHYYGYT
j_call: TRBJ2-7; v_call: TRBV6-2/TRBV6-3; cdr3_aa: ASSYSGFSYEQY
j_call: TRBJ2-3; v_call: TRBV6-5; cdr3_aa: ASLTASGGTDTQY
j_call: TRBJ2-2; v_call: TRBV5-1; cdr3_aa: ASSPTSGRTGELF
j_call: TRBJ2-5; v_call: TRBV30; cdr3_aa: AVDVAGGKETQY
j_call: TRBJ1-1; v_call: TRBV20-1; cdr3_aa: SAREPDTEAF
j_call: TRBJ2-1; v_call: TRBV2; cdr3_aa: ASSPTPRLAGGNEQF